The T cell receptor beta chain described here comes from a study of cytomegalovirus exposure and HLA in healthy donors. Findings of the study overall: After further analysis at a later stage, around 17,000 TCR beta sequences were associated with HLA alleles at 0.05 false discovery rate. Clonal expansion was found to be greater in HLA-associated TCR beta chains than in equally common others in a later analysis.

In germline, CDR1 is SNHLY, CDR2 FYNNEI. This CDR3 is built from 15 residues. Trimming took 8 bases from V and 4 from J; bases not matched to a gene: 11. About this clone: Its antigen is still unknown.

The PCR contained 60 Vbeta and 13 Jbeta primers. Clones were sequenced by immunoSEQ multiplex PCR, and TCRdb holds only the in-frame ones, with some missing. Found here are approximately 150,000 clones, 78% of them singletons; the top ten hold about 2.9%. The specimen sequenced was PBMCs. This clonotype originated in a female donor in good health and CMV-seronegative. The chain joins TRBV2 to TRBJ1-5; TRBD1 agrees at 7 bases. The CDR3 sequence: CASAAGQVYNQPQHF. CDR3 coding DNA: TGTGCCAGCGCTGCCGGACAGGTGTATAATCAGCCCCAGCATTTT.